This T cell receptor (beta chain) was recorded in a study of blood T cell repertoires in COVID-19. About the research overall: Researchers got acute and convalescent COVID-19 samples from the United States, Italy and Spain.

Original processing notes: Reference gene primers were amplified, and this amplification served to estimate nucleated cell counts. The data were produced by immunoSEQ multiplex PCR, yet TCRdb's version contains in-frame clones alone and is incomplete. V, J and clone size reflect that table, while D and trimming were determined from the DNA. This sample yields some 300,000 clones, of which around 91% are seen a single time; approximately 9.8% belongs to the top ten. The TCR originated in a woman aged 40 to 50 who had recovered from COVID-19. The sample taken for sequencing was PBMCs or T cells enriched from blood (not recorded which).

CDR3 sequence (DNA): TGTGCCAGCCATAAGACGGCGGATTATGGCTACACCTTC. It is translated as CASHKTADYGYTF. The chain couples TRBV6-5 to TRBJ1-2; D is ambiguous. CDR1 is MNHEY and CDR2 is SVGAGI in the germline V gene. V lost 8 bases, J lost 5 bases, and 15 bases lay in between. CDR3 length equals 13 residues.